The 23 T cell receptor beta chains reported below all come from one sample, sequenced in a study of cytomegalovirus exposure and HLA in healthy donors. PCR used 60 Vbeta primers and 13 Jbeta primers. Assay used: immunoSEQ multiplex PCR; TCRdb lists only in-frame clones, some missing. The sample table sets out tens of thousands of clones. The sample taken for sequencing was PBMCs. All receptors derive from a man younger than 30 in good health and CMV-seropositive.

The chain employs TRBV19 and TRBJ1-1; D uncertain. This CDR3 spans 12 amino acids. The V end was cut by 9 bases, the J end by 2 bases, with 10 bases between. The germline V gene has CDR1 LNHDA and CDR2 SQIVND (reference sequence). This CDR3 is CASSDENTEAFF. CDR3 nucleotides: TGTGCCAGCAGCGACGAAAACACTGAAGCTTTCTTT.

With regard to this clone: The same CDR3 is also encoded by other DNA sequences in this sample. The chain employs TRBV25-1 and TRBJ1-2; tentative D call: TRBD1 (6 bases). V was cut by 5 bases and J by 2 bases, with 12 bases left in between. Germline CDR1 and CDR2: MGHDK and SYGVNS. The CDR3 runs 14 residues. CDR3 sequence reads: CASSNPGTNYGYTF. The CDR3 nucleotides are TGTGCCAGCAGTAATCCAGGGACAAACTATGGCTACACCTTC.

Comments on this clone: A junction end diverges from the germline sequence, so it may reflect a read error. This sequence joins TRBV5-8 and TRBJ2-1; TRBD1 matches at 11 bases. Germline assignment: CDR1 SGHTS and CDR2 YDEGEE. The CDR3 has 17 amino acids. The CDR3 sequence: CASILTPGQGVYNEQFF. For the CDR3, the DNA is TGTGCCAGCATCTTGACCCCGGGACAGGGGGTCTACAATGAGCAGTTCTTC.

J is TRBJ2-5 and V is TRBV14; TRBD1 might be the D (6 bases). Germline values: CDR1 SGHDN, CDR2 FVKESK. This CDR3 has 13 residues. The V end was cut by 3 bases, the J end by 8 bases, with 13 bases between. The CDR3 nucleotides read TGTGCCAGCAGCCAGGGGGCTAGCCGAACCCAGTACTTC. Translated, it gives CASSQGASRTQYF.

V and J are TRBV5-1 and TRBJ1-2; no reliable D call. V was cut by 4 bases and J by 7 bases, with 17 bases left in between. Germline CDR1 is SGHRS and CDR2 is YFSETQ. The CDR3 covers 14 residues. CDR3 bases: TGCGCCAGCAGCCTCTCCGCGCCCGGCGGTGGCTACACCTTC. Its protein is CASSLSAPGGGYTF.

The genes are TRBV18 and TRBJ2-7, with TRBD1 matching over 7 bases. Germline V gives CDR1 KGHSH, CDR2 LQKENI. Losses at the gene ends were 6 bases for V and 1 base for J; bases not matched to a gene: 6. This CDR3 comprises 14 residues. The CDR3 protein is CASSPGTDSYEQYF. CDR3 DNA: TGTGCCAGCTCCCCTGGGACAGATTCCTACGAGCAGTACTTC.

V is TRBV2 and J is TRBJ1-5; 9 positions match TRBD1. V shed 6 bases, J shed 1 base, and the junction held 7 bases outside the gene matches. This CDR3 spans 16 amino acids. CDR1 is SNHLY, CDR2 FYNNEI, per germline. CDR3 DNA: TGTGCCAGCAGGGGACAGGGTTTTTTGAGCAATCAGCCCCAGCATTTT. Encoded protein: CASRGQGFLSNQPQHF.

The CDR3 loop reads CASSERSSYNEQFF. CDR3 in DNA: TGTGCCAGCAGTGAGAGGAGCTCCTACAATGAGCAGTTCTTC. The V gene is TRBV6-6, the J gene TRBJ2-1; D remains ambiguous. Per germline, CDR1 MNHNY and CDR2 SVGAGI (reference sequence). V was trimmed by 5 bases and J by 0 bases, leaving 8 bases between them. CDR3 length: 14 residues.

The chain employs TRBV2 and TRBJ1-1; unclear D gene. This CDR3 comprises 14 residues. The germline V gene encodes CDR1 SNHLY and CDR2 FYNNEI. V shed 6 bases and J shed 3 bases, with 14 bases lying between them. The CDR3 loop reads CASRTRQMDTEAFF. The DNA for the CDR3 is TGTGCCAGCAGGACAAGACAAATGGACACTGAAGCTTTCTTT.

The gene calls are TRBV6-5 and TRBJ1-4; a possible D gene is TRBD1 (5 bases). Deletions cut 6 bases from V and 8 bases from J, with 16 bases between. CDR3 length equals 14 residues. Germline V gene lookup returns CDR1 MNHEY and CDR2 SVGAGI. CDR3 DNA sequence: TGTGCCAGCAGCCCTCGGGGGGTTTGGGAAAAACTGTTTTTT. Residues: CASSPRGVWEKLFF.

The rearrangement joins TRBV11-2 to TRBJ2-3, with 15 positions matching TRBD2. Germline CDR1 is SGHAT and CDR2 is FQNNGV. The V gene end was trimmed by 5 bases and the J gene end by 5 bases; junction bases not matched to a gene: 2. This CDR3 is 15 amino acids long. CDR3 in amino acids: CASSPGLAGGDTQYF. The CDR3 DNA is TGTGCCAGCAGCCCGGGACTAGCGGGAGGAGATACGCAGTATTTT.

This chain connects TRBV6-5 to TRBJ2-7, with D hard to call. Per the germline V gene, CDR1 is MNHEY and CDR2 is SVGAGI. Trimming took off 7 bases at V and 2 bases at J, with 12 bases between the two ends. The CDR3 length is 13 residues. The CDR3: CASTSTGAYEQYF. CDR3 bases: TGTGCCAGCACGTCCACCGGAGCCTACGAGCAGTACTTC.

This rearrangement joins TRBV29-1 to TRBJ2-1, with D possibly being TRBD1 (6 bases). The CDR3 loop spans 14 amino acids. Trimming stripped 7 bases from V and 0 bases from J, with 13 bases between. Germline-derived CDR1 and CDR2 are SQVTM and ANQGSEA. The CDR3 is CSGAGTNSYNEQFF. CDR3 nucleotide sequence: TGCAGCGGAGCCGGGACAAACTCCTACAATGAGCAGTTCTTC.

CDR3: CASRGDRGSPLHF. The DNA of the CDR3 is TGTGCCAGCAGGGGGGACAGGGGCTCACCCCTCCACTTT. The chain carries TRBV6-1 and TRBJ1-6; 10 bases fit TRBD1. Germline lookup yields CDR1 MNHNS and CDR2 SASEGT. After removal of 6 bases from V and 10 bases from J, the junction contained 3 bases not matched to a gene. The CDR3 is 13 residues long.

The chain is built from TRBV6-6 and TRBJ1-6; no clear D gene. V lost 0 bases and J 9 bases, leaving 15 bases between the germline ends. Germline V gives CDR1 MNHNY, CDR2 SVGAGI (reference sequence). The CDR3 is 16 residues long. The DNA for the CDR3 is TGTGCCAGCAGTTACTCGGAACTAAGGCGCGGTTCACCCCTCCACTTT. Translated, it gives CASSYSELRRGSPLHF.

The chain carries TRBV28 and TRBJ1-2; a possible D gene is TRBD1 (6 bases). Trimming took 5 bases from V and 9 from J, leaving 22 bases between them. Germline lookup yields CDR1 MDHEN and CDR2 SYDVKM. The CDR3 spans 15 residues. In nucleotides, the CDR3 is TGTGCCAGCAGTCCCCTCCCCGCAGGGGAGAGGAGCTACACCTTC. This gives the protein CASSPLPAGERSYTF.

V gene TRBV28 combines with J gene TRBJ2-7, with a possible D match to TRBD1 (5 bases). The germline gives CDR1 MDHEN, CDR2 SYDVKM. There are 17 residues in the CDR3. V was shortened by 7 bases and J by 2 bases, with 24 bases between the two germline ends. The CDR3 DNA follows: TGTGCCAGCAATTCCCCCAGGGATGGGGCCGGTCCCTACGAGCAGTACTTC. It yields the protein CASNSPRDGAGPYEQYF.

DNA for the CDR3: TGTGCCAGCAGCTTAGGCCAGGGTGGCGGAGGAAACACCATATATTTT. Residues: CASSLGQGGGGNTIYF. This chain links TRBV7-6 with TRBJ1-3; D is possibly TRBD1 (5 bases). The germline V gene encodes CDR1 SGHVS and CDR2 FNYEAQ. This CDR3 has 16 residues. The V and J ends lost 1 base and 4 bases respectively, with 14 bases between them.

CDR3 residues: CASSQQEGGETQYF. CDR3 sequence (DNA): TGTGCCAGTAGCCAGCAAGAGGGCGGTGAGACCCAGTACTTC. V gene TRBV19 combines with J gene TRBJ2-5; possibly TRBD2 for D (5 bases). The V gene lost 6 bases and the J gene lost 5 bases, with 16 bases spanning the gap. Germline V gene data show CDR1 as LNHDA and CDR2 as SQIVND (reference sequence). This CDR3 is built from 14 residues.

V usage is TRBV5-6 and J usage is TRBJ2-7; D perhaps matches TRBD2 (6 bases). V dropped 0 bases and J dropped 4 bases, with 14 bases sitting between them. The CDR3 extends over 15 amino acids. Germline assignment: CDR1 SGHDT and CDR2 YYEEEE. CDR3 sequence (DNA): TGTGCCAGCAGCTTGGTCGGGACTTCTCAATACGAGCAGTACTTC. It is translated as CASSLVGTSQYEQYF.

V usage is TRBV5-1 and J usage is TRBJ2-7; unclear D gene. CDR3 length equals 15 residues. Trimming removed 2 bases at V and 0 bases at J, with 12 bases between. Germline-derived CDR1 and CDR2 are SGHRS and YFSETQ. The CDR3 coding sequence is TGCGCCAGCAGCTTATTGGCGGAGAGCTCCTACGAGCAGTACTTC. This encodes CASSLLAESSYEQYF.

The chain couples TRBV6-6 to TRBJ1-2, with D tentatively TRBD1 (5 bases). CDR3 size: 16 residues. Germline V gene data show CDR1 as MNHNY and CDR2 as SVGAGI (reference sequence). Trimming stripped 6 bases from V and 1 base from J, with 18 bases between. CDR3 in DNA: TGTGCCAGCAGGGGCGATCGGAGGGGTGATAACTATGGCTACACCTTC. Its translation: CASRGDRRGDNYGYTF.

V gene TRBV7-8 combines with J gene TRBJ2-3; D is unresolved. The CDR3 contains 15 residues. Germline V gene sequence: CDR1 SGHVS, CDR2 FQNEAQ. Trimming removed 1 base from V and 2 bases from J, with 10 bases in between. The CDR3 DNA follows: TGTGCCAGCAGCTTAGGGCCCATTTTCACAGATACGCAGTATTTT. Its translation: CASSLGPIFTDTQYF.